This TCR beta chain was recovered during a study of beta chain features in type 1 diabetes. Study-wide results and limits: Any PCR bias toward short templates would affect both groups alike. VDJ junctions sequenced from type 1 diabetes patients showed fewer insertions and more deletions.

Germline assignment: CDR1 SGHRS and CDR2 YFSETQ. The CDR3 extends over 15 amino acids. Trimming stripped 0 bases from V and 6 bases from J, with 16 bases between. Details on this clone: The antigen is not known.

As every portion of the isolated RNA was reverse transcribed, the sequencing read expressed TCRB transcripts. Several million reads was the average for naive, central memory and regulatory T cell samples. Here immunoSEQ multiplex PCR was the method, and the copy in TCRdb shows in-frame clones only, minus some. The sample includes 240,000 or so clones, about 70% of them seen just once. Donors contributed one heparinised blood draw apiece, averaging around 120 mL. This clonotype was sampled from a man in his thirties or forties in good health. The sample comprised naive CD4+ T cells from blood. This chain uses TRBV5-1 with TRBJ2-7; D tentatively reads TRBD1 or TRBD2 (5 bases each). The CDR3 protein is CASSLGEQGPFEQYF. In DNA form, the CDR3 reads TGCGCCAGCAGCTTGGGGGAGCAGGGACCCTTCGAGCAGTACTTC.